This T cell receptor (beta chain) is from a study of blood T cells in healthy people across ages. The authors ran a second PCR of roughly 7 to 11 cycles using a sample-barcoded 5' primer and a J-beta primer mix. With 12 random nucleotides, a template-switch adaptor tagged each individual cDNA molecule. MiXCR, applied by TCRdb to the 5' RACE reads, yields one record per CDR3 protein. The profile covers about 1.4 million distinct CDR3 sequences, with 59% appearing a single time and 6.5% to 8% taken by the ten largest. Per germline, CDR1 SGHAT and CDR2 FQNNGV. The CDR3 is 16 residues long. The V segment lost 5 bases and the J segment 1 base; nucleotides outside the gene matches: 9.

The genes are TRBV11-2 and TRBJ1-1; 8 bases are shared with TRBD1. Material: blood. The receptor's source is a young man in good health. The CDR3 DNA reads TGTGCCAGCAGCAGGACAGGGCTTGAATGGAACACTGAAGCTTTCTTT. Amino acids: CASSRTGLEWNTEAFF. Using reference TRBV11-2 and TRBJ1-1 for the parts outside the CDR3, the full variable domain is EAGVAQSPRYKIIEKRQSVAFWCNPISGHATLYWYQQILGQGPKLLIQFQNNGVVDDSQLPKDRFSAERLKGVDSTLKIQPAKLEDSAVYLCASSRTGLEWNTEAFFGQGTRLTVV.